The 7 T cell receptor beta chains below come from one sample, sequenced in a study of cytomegalovirus exposure and HLA in healthy donors. Profiling relied on immunoSEQ multiplex PCR, and the TCRdb table lists in-frame clones only, not all of them. The sample lists 150,000 or so clones, about 91% occurring once. The source material was PBMCs. These receptors all stem from a woman under 30 in good health and CMV-seronegative.

V usage is TRBV7-9 and J usage is TRBJ1-2, with D tentatively TRBD1 (5 bases). V was cut by 5 bases and J by 8 bases, with 21 bases left in between. The CDR3 totals 15 residues. CDR1 and CDR2 from the germline V gene are SEHNR and FQNEAQ (reference sequence). The CDR3 sequence is CASSLLRSGVEGYTF. CDR3 coding DNA: TGTGCCAGCAGCCTCCTCCGGTCGGGGGTTGAGGGCTACACCTTC.

The V gene is TRBV5-8, the J gene TRBJ2-1, with TRBD2 matching 8 bases. This CDR3 has 15 amino acids. Germline trimming cut 2 bases from V and 0 bases from J; bases unmatched to any gene: 1. The germline CDR1 and CDR2 sequences are SGHTS and YDEGEE. The CDR3 DNA follows: TGTGCCAGCAGCTTAGCGGGGGACTCCTACAATGAGCAGTTCTTC. Translated: CASSLAGDSYNEQFF.

This rearrangement joins TRBV7-6 to TRBJ2-7; 11 bases match TRBD2. The junction had 5 bases not matched to a gene; V was cut back by 6 bases and J by 1 base. Germline CDR1 is SGHVS and CDR2 is FNYEAQ. CDR3 length equals 15 residues. The CDR3 spells CASRPGLAESYEQYF. The CDR3 DNA sequence: TGTGCCAGCAGGCCGGGACTAGCGGAATCCTACGAGCAGTACTTC.

J is TRBJ1-1 and V is TRBV27; tentatively, D is TRBD1 (5 bases). CDR1 is MNHEY and CDR2 is SMNVEV in the germline V gene (reference sequence). CDR3 length: 15 residues. V dropped 7 bases and J dropped 4 bases, with 19 bases sitting between them. In DNA form, the CDR3 reads TGTGCCAGCACCTTGTCCCCAGGGTTTGGCACTGAAGCTTTCTTT. Translating it yields CASTLSPGFGTEAFF.

The chain uses TRBV6-5 and TRBJ2-7; 7 bases line up with TRBD2. CDR1 MNHEY and CDR2 SVGAGI come from the germline V gene. V trimming: 6 bases; J trimming: 2 bases; junction bases outside the gene matches: 10. This CDR3 region has 15 residues. The CDR3 region has the DNA TGTGCCAGCAGCGGACCGGGGGGAGGAACCTACGAGCAGTACTTC. Encoded protein: CASSGPGGGTYEQYF.

CDR3 sequence (DNA): TGCAGCGTTGATAGCACCTTGGCCACTGAAGCTTTCTTT. This translates into CSVDSTLATEAFF. The chain carries TRBV29-1 and TRBJ1-1, with D unclear. Looked up from germline, CDR1 is SQVTM and CDR2 is ANQGSEA. The V gene lost 3 bases and the J gene lost 4 bases, with 12 bases spanning the gap. The CDR3 is 13 amino acids. The whole variable domain, remainder taken from reference TRBV29-1 and TRBJ1-1, is SAVISQKPSRDICQRGTSLTIQCQVDSQVTMMFWYRQQPGQSLTLIATANQGSEATYESGFVIDKFPISRPNLTFSTLTVSNMSPEDSSIYLCSVDSTLATEAFFGQGTRLTVV.

This rearrangement joins TRBV7-8 to TRBJ1-1; 7 nucleotides match TRBD1. This CDR3 region has 14 residues. The ends lost 5 bases at V and 4 bases at J; junction bases unmatched: 7. From germline, CDR1 is SGHVS and CDR2 FQNEAQ. CDR3 DNA: TGTGCCAGCAGCAACAGGGGTTCGACCACTGAAGCTTTCTTT. This encodes CASSNRGSTTEAFF.